This T cell receptor beta chain was obtained from a study of blood T cell repertoires in COVID-19 (TCRdb year 2020). About the study as a whole: Collaborator samples came from the United States, Italy and Spain and covered acute and convalescent phases of COVID-19. Sample metadata almost always included a de-identified subject ID, COVID-19 status, age in years and sex. The prospective study material was composed of cDNA or gDNA derived from T cells, B-cell-depleted T cells, or PBMCs. Where HLA class I and class II types were available, the types were taken from metadata supplied by the sample provider, not from assay-based typing. Deeply sampled blood TCRbeta repertoires from subjects exposed to, actively infected with, or recovered from COVID-19 were included in the dataset. The repertoires were released in a freely available public database meant as a resource for research on the immune response to SARS-CoV-2. Samples came from the ongoing ImmuneRACE study (first 160 participants) plus 1,254 subjects from 6 global collaborators. What the study reported, not specific to this receptor: Clinical and demographic metadata were provided uncurated, with the amount varying by source and participant.

The germline V end is reduced by 6 bases and the J end by 9 bases; junction bases left unmatched: 12. The CDR3 runs 15 amino acids, cysteine and phenylalanine included. Only the CDR3 region is kept as DNA, spanning 45 bases read in frame from base 1. TCRbeta CDR3 regions were amplified from genomic DNA using the immunoSEQ Assay, a bias-controlled multiplex PCR. In the authors' own workflow: Within the assay, amplification of reference gene primers was used to estimate how many nucleated cells each sample contained. To quantify the absolute abundance of each unique TCRbeta CDR3 rearrangement, sequence reads were collapsed and filtered. For each sample, productive Simpson clonality was calculated as the square root of Simpson's diversity index over productive rearrangements. The source is immuneACCESS, and TCRdb retained only in-frame sequences with V and J called. Part of the clones is not carried over; for the studies checked, unresolved V genes explain less than half of this, and the remainder is unexplained. The V and J calls and clone size were taken over from that table, and D and trimming were inferred from the DNA. For this sample there are fewer than 250,000 clones; 83% appear just once. The ten largest clones take up less than 3.5% of the sample.

In the case of this clone: No antigen is known for it. Base qualities are missing; no much larger clone stands one base away.

The collaborating institutions used their own protocols to collect whole blood in K2EDTA tubes. For TCRbeta analysis, collaborators shipped samples in one of three forms: frozen whole blood, isolated PBMCs, or DNA extracted from either of those sample types. Sequencing was performed on peripheral blood. The sequence joins TRBV23-1 to TRBJ2-1, with 9 bases in between that match TRBD1. TRBV23-1 counts as an open reading frame of uncertain function. The sequence was collected from a man over 45 with active or convalescent COVID-19. The CDR3 protein is CASSQTGGAGVEQFF. Read as DNA, the sequence is TGCGCCAGCAGCCAAACAGGGGGCGCAGGCGTTGAGCAGTTCTTC.